These 28 T cell receptor beta chains share one sample of origin, sequenced in a study of CD8 T cells in Susac syndrome. cDNA came from roughly 0.53 to 1 ug RNA primed by random hexamers. TCRdb redid the calling of the immunoSEQ multiplex PCR reads with MiXCR, one entry per CDR3 protein. The sample carries about 160,000 distinct CDR3 sequences, 85% to 95% recorded once. Sequencing used CD4+ T cells from PBMCs. The receptors come from a human donor in good health.

This chain joins TRBV4-1 and TRBJ2-3, with TRBD1 identical over 7 bases. This CDR3 spans 16 amino acids. V shed 2 bases, J shed 3 bases, and the junction held 8 bases outside the gene matches. The germline V gene encodes CDR1 MGHRA and CDR2 YSYEKL. CDR3 bases: TGCGCCAGCAGCCAAACCAGACAGGGCGGTACAGATACGCAGTATTTT. As protein: CASSQTRQGGTDTQYF.

This chain links TRBV20-1 with TRBJ1-2; possibly TRBD1 for D (5 bases). The V end lost 1 base, the J end lost 2 bases, and 20 bases lay between the germline ends. Per the germline V gene, CDR1 is DFQATT and CDR2 is SNEGSKA (reference sequence). This CDR3 has 17 residues. DNA for the CDR3: TGCAGTGCTAGAGTCTATCAACCCGGGGGTCTCAACTATGGCTACACCTTC. This gives the protein CSARVYQPGGLNYGYTF.

This chain links TRBV6-1 with TRBJ2-3; TRBD2 matches at 15 bases. Germline CDR1 MNHNS, CDR2 SASEGT. Germline trimming cut 8 bases from V and 4 bases from J; bases unmatched to any gene: 1. This CDR3 spans 14 amino acids. CDR3 nucleotides: TGTGCCAGCGGACTAGCGGGGGGGCCAGATACGCAGTATTTT. Residues: CASGLAGGPDTQYF.

As to this clonotype: An end of the junction differs from the germline gene, which may be a read error. The chain is built from TRBV5-1 and TRBJ2-3, with D perhaps matching TRBD1 (6 bases). Germline loops: CDR1 SGHRS, CDR2 YFSETQ. There are 15 residues in the CDR3. The CDR3 reads CASRLDSTSTDTQYF. CDR3 nucleotides: TGCGCCAGCAGGTTGGACAGCACTAGCACAGATACGCAGTATTTT.

The chain joins TRBV7-8 to TRBJ2-5; 8 bases fit TRBD1. J was trimmed by 4 bases and V by 3 bases; bases with no gene match: 10. CDR1 is SGHVS and CDR2 is FQNEAQ in the germline V gene. The CDR3 is 16 amino acids. CDR3 residues: CASSFDQGAGGETQYF. For the CDR3, the DNA is TGTGCCAGCAGCTTTGACCAGGGGGCGGGTGGAGAGACCCAGTACTTC. Based on the CDR3 plus reference TRBV7-8 and TRBJ2-5, the full variable domain is GAGVSQSPRYKVAKRGQDVALRCDPISGHVSLFWYQQALGQGPEFLTYFQNEAQLDKSGLPSDRFFAERPEGSVSTLKIQRTQQEDSAVYLCASSFDQGAGGETQYFGPGTRLLVL.

V and J are TRBV10-3 and TRBJ1-1, with D unclear. The CDR3 spans 17 residues. CDR1 and CDR2 (germline): ENHRY, SYGVKD. Trimming removed 0 bases at V and 3 bases at J, with 17 bases between. The CDR3 protein is CAISESTQAGRDTEAFF. In DNA, the CDR3 is TGTGCCATCAGTGAGTCGACTCAGGCGGGGAGGGACACTGAAGCTTTCTTT.

The rearrangement joins TRBV20-1 to TRBJ1-1; the match to TRBD1 covers 9 bases. Germline CDR1 is DFQATT and CDR2 is SNEGSKA (reference sequence). Trimming removed 6 bases from V and 0 bases from J; junction bases left unmatched: 5. The CDR3 is 14 residues long. The DNA for the CDR3 is TGCAGTGCCTGGACAGGGGCAGTGAACACTGAAGCTTTCTTT. Translating gives CSAWTGAVNTEAFF.

The chain has TRBV11-2 and TRBJ1-2; TRBD1 agrees at 7 bases. This CDR3 comprises 15 residues. CDR1 and CDR2 (germline): SGHAT, FQNNGV. Germline trimming cut 1 base from V and 7 bases from J; bases unmatched to any gene: 9. Here the CDR3 reads CASSLVGRGIGGYTF. In nucleotides, the CDR3 is TGTGCCAGCAGCTTAGTCGGCAGGGGGATCGGTGGCTACACCTTC.

This chain joins TRBV25-1 and TRBJ1-1; D is undetermined. Germline loops: CDR1 MGHDK, CDR2 SYGVNS. The ends were cut back, 7 bases at V and 1 base at J, with 10 bases in the middle. The CDR3 covers 13 residues. The CDR3 nucleotides are TGTGCCAGCATCGATAACCGGAACACTGAAGCTTTCTTT. It codes for CASIDNRNTEAFF.

The rearrangement uses TRBV5-1 and TRBJ1-3; D gene ambiguous. The CDR3 is 13 residues long. With 4 bases removed from V and 4 bases from J, the gap between germline ends came to 9 bases. In germline, CDR1 is SGHRS, CDR2 YFSETQ. CDR3 region: CASSIGSGNTIYF. As DNA, the CDR3 is TGCGCCAGCAGCATAGGGTCAGGAAACACCATATATTTT.

The chain recombines TRBV7-9 with TRBJ2-3, with a tentative D call TRBD2 (5 bases). Germline assignment: CDR1 SEHNR and CDR2 FQNEAQ (reference sequence). V lost 5 bases, J lost 1 base, and 16 bases lay in between. The CDR3 contains 16 residues. The CDR3 region is CASSLTARRGTDTQYF. CDR3 in DNA: TGTGCCAGCAGCCTAACGGCACGGCGGGGCACAGATACGCAGTATTTT.

This chain links TRBV6-5 with TRBJ2-3, with TRBD1 matching 7 bases. The germline CDR1 and CDR2 sequences are MNHEY and SVGAGI. V lost 6 bases to trimming and J lost 2 bases; unmatched junction nucleotides: 8. The CDR3 loop spans 15 amino acids. The CDR3 DNA follows: TGTGCCAGCAGGCGTACAGGGGACAACACAGATACGCAGTATTTT. Its translation: CASRRTGDNTDTQYF.

The chain recombines TRBV19 with TRBJ1-6, with 7 bases lining up with TRBD1. Germline CDR1 is LNHDA and CDR2 is SQIVND (reference sequence). This CDR3 has 18 residues. V shed 7 bases and J 0 bases; nucleotides not matched to a gene: 12. The CDR3 loop is CASTAGLQGSSYNSPLHF. The CDR3 DNA follows: TGTGCCAGTACCGCAGGATTACAGGGGAGCTCCTATAATTCACCCCTCCACTTT.

This clonotype appeared once. The genes are TRBV29-1 and TRBJ1-1; TRBD1 is a possible D gene (6 bases). The CDR3 consists of 10 residues. In germline, CDR1 is SQVTM, CDR2 ANQGSEA. The V end lost 3 bases, the J end lost 11 bases, and 10 bases lay between the germline ends. The chain's CDR3 is CSVDGGKAFF. Here the CDR3 DNA reads TGCAGCGTTGATGGGGGCAAGGCTTTCTTT.

V gene TRBV20-1 combines with J gene TRBJ2-3, with 11 bases matching TRBD1. Germline loops: CDR1 DFQATT, CDR2 SNEGSKA (reference sequence). V shed 5 bases, J shed 4 bases, and the junction held 5 bases outside the gene matches. The CDR3 sequence is 14 residues long. The CDR3 spells CSARTGGNSDTQYF. The DNA of the CDR3 is TGCAGTGCTCGGACAGGGGGCAATTCAGATACGCAGTATTTT.

CDR3 sequence reads: CASSQDWGMETQYF. DNA of the CDR3: TGTGCCAGCAGCCAAGATTGGGGAATGGAGACCCAGTACTTC. The chain links TRBV3-1 to TRBJ2-5, with no clear D. CDR3 length equals 14 residues. Germline values: CDR1 LGHDT, CDR2 YNNKEL (reference sequence). The ends were cut back, 0 bases at V and 5 bases at J, with 10 bases in the middle.

The genes are TRBV9 and TRBJ2-5; a weak D match, TRBD2 (5 bases). The CDR3 covers 15 residues. V gave up 0 bases and J gave up 2 bases, with 11 bases separating them. Germline V gives CDR1 SGDLS, CDR2 YYNGEE. The CDR3 bases are TGTGCCAGCAGCGTAGTGGCCGGGGTGCAAGAGACCCAGTACTTC. This encodes CASSVVAGVQETQYF.

V usage is TRBV19 and J usage is TRBJ2-1; the match to TRBD1 covers 9 bases. CDR3 length: 13 amino acids. Per germline, CDR1 LNHDA and CDR2 SQIVND (reference sequence). The V gene end was trimmed by 8 bases and the J gene end by 4 bases; junction bases not matched to a gene: 3. The CDR3 DNA reads TGTGCCAGTGGGACAGGGCCGTACAATGAGCAGTTCTTC. This encodes CASGTGPYNEQFF.

The gene calls are TRBV5-1 and TRBJ1-1; D is ambiguous. CDR3 size: 14 residues. Germline loops: CDR1 SGHRS, CDR2 YFSETQ. V lost 5 bases to trimming and J lost 1 base, with 12 bases between them. This chain's CDR3 is CASSEASSNTEAFF. The DNA for the CDR3 is TGCGCCAGCAGTGAAGCTTCCTCGAACACTGAAGCTTTCTTT.

The V and J genes are TRBV28 and TRBJ2-5; unclear D gene. The V gene lost 2 bases and the J gene lost 7 bases, with 8 bases spanning the gap. Germline V lookup: CDR1 MDHEN, CDR2 SYDVKM. The CDR3 is 12 residues long. CDR3: CASSLVRWTQYF. In DNA form, the CDR3 reads TGTGCCAGCAGTTTAGTTAGGTGGACCCAGTACTTC. The variable domain in full, completed from reference TRBV28 and TRBJ2-5, reads DVKVTQSSRYLVKRTGEKVFLECVQDMDHENMFWYRQDPGLGLRLIYFSYDVKMKEKGDIPEGYSVSREKKERFSLILESASTNQTSMYLCASSLVRWTQYFGPGTRLLVL.

The chain links TRBV5-1 to TRBJ2-5, with D unclear. The CDR3 extends over 15 amino acids. Trimming cost V 0 bases and J 3 bases, with 12 bases left between them. Germline V gene lookup returns CDR1 SGHRS and CDR2 YFSETQ. For the CDR3, the DNA is TGCGCCAGCAGCTTGGATGGGATGGAGAAAGAGACCCAGTACTTC. Its protein product is CASSLDGMEKETQYF.

This chain links TRBV5-4 with TRBJ2-3; TRBD1 is a possible D gene (6 bases). V lost 6 bases to trimming and J lost 2 bases, with 22 bases between them. Germline loops: CDR1 SGHNT, CDR2 YYREEE (reference sequence). This CDR3 comprises 17 residues. CDR3 coding DNA: TGTGCCAGCACTACCAGGGGCCTGGGGTCCTTCACAGATACGCAGTATTTT. It translates to CASTTRGLGSFTDTQYF.

This chain connects TRBV2 to TRBJ2-1, with 14 positions matching TRBD2. CDR3 length: 18 residues. Germline V gene data show CDR1 as SNHLY and CDR2 as FYNNEI. After removal of 6 bases from V and 2 bases from J, the junction contained 9 bases not matched to a gene. CDR3 nucleotides: TGTGCCAGCAGCGGACCGGGACTAGCGGGGGTCGCCTACAATGAGCAGTTCTTC. Amino acid sequence: CASSGPGLAGVAYNEQFF. The whole variable domain, filled in from reference TRBV2 and TRBJ2-1, reads EPEVTQTPSHQVTQMGQEVILRCVPISNHLYFYWYRQILGQKVEFLVSFYNNEISEKSEIFDDQFSVERPDGSNFTLKIRSTKLEDSAMYFCASSGPGLAGVAYNEQFFGPGTRLTVL.

This clonotype was seen once. V and J are TRBV6-5 and TRBJ1-6; no firm D call. Germline-derived CDR1 and CDR2 are MNHEY and SVGAGI. The CDR3 runs to 15 residues. Trimming cost V 6 bases and J 6 bases, with 15 bases left between them. The CDR3 region has the DNA TGTGCCAGCAGCACGGGGTACCGGGGTAATTCACCCCTCCACTTT. Its translation: CASSTGYRGNSPLHF.

Comment on this clonotype: The germline gene is not matched at one end of the junction; a read error may be the cause. The chain has TRBV6-6 and TRBJ1-1; D is unclear. The CDR3 is made up of 14 amino acids. Germline V CDR1 and CDR2: MNHNY, SVGAGI (reference sequence). The CDR3 reads CASSYPGMNTEAFF. CDR3 bases: TGTGCCAGCAGTTACCCTGGGATGAACACTGAAGCCTTCTTT.

The V call is TRBV6-5, the J call TRBJ1-2, with D perhaps matching TRBD1 (5 bases). The CDR3 totals 13 residues. Trimming stripped 7 bases from V and 1 base from J, with 10 bases between. Germline V CDR1 and CDR2: MNHEY, SVGAGI. The CDR3 bases are TGTGCCAGCACCAGGGACCTTAACTATGGCTACACCTTC. This gives the protein CASTRDLNYGYTF.

Only a few counts were recorded for this clonotype. The J gene is TRBJ2-1, the V gene TRBV3-1; D is possibly TRBD2 (5 bases). Trimming shortened V by 4 bases and J by 4 bases, and 8 bases separated the two germline ends. Looked up from germline, CDR1 is LGHDT and CDR2 is YNNKEL (reference sequence). This CDR3 region has 13 residues. The CDR3 reads CASSPGLYNEQFF. The CDR3 DNA sequence: TGTGCCAGCAGCCCCGGACTGTACAATGAGCAGTTCTTC.

V usage is TRBV7-2 and J usage is TRBJ2-2; 10 bases match TRBD1. Germline trimming cut 3 bases from V and 5 bases from J; bases unmatched to any gene: 3. The length of the CDR3 is 15 residues. Germline V CDR1 and CDR2: SGHTA, FQGNSA. The CDR3 protein is CASSFRDRGTGELFF. The CDR3 DNA reads as TGTGCCAGCAGCTTCCGGGACAGGGGAACCGGGGAGCTGTTTTTT.